A selection of T cell receptor beta chains follows, all from one sample in a study of T cell responses to AZD1222 COVID-19 vaccine. Clones were read by immunoSEQ multiplex PCR, and TCRdb kept only the in-frame ones, dropping some. The sample records around 81,000 clones, about 82% being singletons. The material was peripheral blood, obtained on day 0 of AZD1222 vaccination. The receptors come from an adult in good health. The CDR3 runs from the conserved cysteine through the conserved F or W. The D gene is left open where the match is weak. Some rows mark clone size as missing; the rest say once, few, many or name a class of expanded clone.

clone size | D gene | J gene | V gene | CDR3 length | CDR3 protein | CDR3 DNA
NA | NA | TRBJ1-3 | TRBV5-1 | 15 | CASSLAGSSGNTIYF | TGCGCCAGCAGCTTGGCCGGCAGCTCTGGAAACACCATATATTTT
once | NA | TRBJ1-2 | TRBV15 | 12 | CATSSRVEGYTF | TGTGCCACCAGCAGTAGGGTGGAAGGCTACACCTTC
NA | NA | TRBJ1-2 | TRBV6-5 | 13 | CASSFRERDGYTF | TGTGCCAGCAGTTTCCGAGAGAGGGATGGCTACACCTTC
NA | NA | TRBJ1-2 | TRBV7-7 | 14 | CAETTDPKTYGYTF | TGTGCTGAGACGACAGACCCCAAAACGTATGGCTACACCTTC
NA | NA | TRBJ1-1 | TRBV11-2 | 15 | CASATSGGRGTEAFF | TGTGCCAGCGCCACATCGGGGGGGCGGGGGACTGAAGCTTTCTTT
NA | NA | TRBJ2-2 | TRBV19 | 15 | CASRQRDSLVGKLFF | TGTGCCAGTAGGCAACGGGACTCCTTGGTGGGGAAGCTGTTTTTT
NA | NA | TRBJ1-2 | TRBV12-3/TRBV12-4 | 11 | CASSWGYGYTF | TGTGCCAGCAGTTGGGGATATGGCTACACCTTC
once | NA | TRBJ1-2 | TRBV27 | 13 | CASSLGQNYGYTF | TGTGCCAGCAGTTTAGGGCAGAACTATGGCTACACCTTC
NA | NA | TRBJ2-2 | TRBV27 | 13 | CASSLNPPGELFF | TGTGCCAGCAGTTTAAATCCCCCCGGGGAGCTGTTTTTT
once | NA | TRBJ1-4 | TRBV19 | 16 | CASSTGTSRTNEKLFF | TGTGCCAGTAGTACCGGGACCTCAAGAACTAATGAAAAACTGTTTTTT
few | NA | TRBJ1-2 | TRBV18 | 13 | CASSPPDSYGYTF | TGTGCCAGCTCACCACCGGACAGCTATGGCTACACCTTC
NA | NA | TRBJ2-3 | TRBV4-3 | 15 | CASSQDLSGADTQYF | TGCGCCAGCAGCCAAGATCTTTCCGGGGCAGATACGCAGTATTTT
NA | TRBD1 | TRBJ2-1 | TRBV5-4 | 15 | CASSLVPGGLNEQFF | TGTGCCAGCAGCTTGGTTCCAGGGGGCTTGAATGAGCAGTTCTTC
NA | NA | TRBJ1-1 | TRBV2 | 17 | CASSHFPGDESFTEAFF | TGTGCCAGCAGCCATTTTCCGGGGGATGAAAGTTTCACTGAAGCTTTCTTT
NA | NA | TRBJ1-2 | TRBV29-1 | 14 | CSVDTTTGHYGYTF | TGCAGCGTTGACACCACAACAGGGCACTATGGCTACACCTTC
few | NA | TRBJ2-7 | TRBV7-9 | 13 | CASSFGQAYEQYF | TGTGCCAGCAGCTTCGGTCAGGCCTACGAGCAGTACTTC
NA | TRBD2 | TRBJ2-5 | TRBV15 | 18 | CATSRRGRAGVHQETQYF | TGTGCCACCAGCCGGAGAGGCAGAGCGGGAGTTCACCAAGAGACCCAGTACTTC
NA | TRBD1 | TRBJ2-7 | TRBV2 | 11 | CATRQGSEQYF | TGTGCCACCCGACAGGGGTCCGAGCAGTACTTC
NA | NA | TRBJ2-7 | TRBV28 | 14 | CASSTTGLTYEQYF | TGTGCCAGCAGCACTACGGGCCTCACCTACGAGCAGTACTTC
NA | TRBD1 | TRBJ1-6 | TRBV6-5 | 14 | CASSFGTVNSPLHF | TGTGCCAGCAGTTTCGGGACAGTTAATTCACCCCTCCACTTT
few | TRBD2 | TRBJ2-1 | TRBV29-1 | 17 | CSVDGLAGGHSYNEQFF | TGCAGCGTTGACGGGCTAGCGGGGGGGCACTCCTACAATGAGCAGTTCTTC
NA | TRBD1 | TRBJ2-7 | TRBV19 | 13 | CASKDRGSYEQYF | TGTGCCAGCAAGGACAGGGGGTCCTACGAGCAGTACTTC
NA | TRBD1 | TRBJ2-7 | TRBV4-3 | 14 | CASSQGTGPYEQYF | TGCGCCAGCAGCCAAGGGACAGGGCCCTACGAGCAGTACTTC
once | NA | TRBJ1-2 | TRBV11-2 | 14 | CASSLDKTNYGYTF | TGTGCCAGCAGCTTGGACAAAACTAACTATGGCTACACCTTC
NA | NA | TRBJ2-5 | TRBV4-3 | 15 | CASSQGEEAQETQYF | TGCGCCAGCAGCCAAGGGGAGGAGGCCCAAGAGACCCAGTACTTC
NA | TRBD2 | TRBJ2-1 | TRBV6-2/TRBV6-3 | 16 | CASSYSGPASGNEQFF | TGTGCCAGCAGTTACTCGGGGCCGGCTAGCGGCAATGAGCAGTTCTTC
NA | NA | TRBJ2-3 | TRBV5-8 | 16 | CASSSSRGVFADTQYF | TGTGCCAGCAGCTCTTCCAGAGGGGTGTTTGCAGATACGCAGTATTTT
NA | NA | TRBJ2-3 | TRBV14 | 16 | CASSPQRGGHTDTQYF | TGTGCCAGCAGCCCCCAACGAGGCGGTCACACAGATACGCAGTATTTT
NA | TRBD2 | TRBJ2-1 | TRBV23-1 | 13 | CASTSGTGNEQFF | TGCGCCAGCACTAGCGGGACGGGGAATGAGCAGTTCTTC
NA | NA | TRBJ2-5 | TRBV7-9 | 14 | CASSSPLGEETQYF | TGTGCCAGCAGCAGTCCTTTGGGGGAAGAGACCCAGTACTTC
NA | NA | TRBJ1-5 | TRBV4-3 | 15 | CASSQSDRGYQPQHF | TGCGCCAGCAGCCAGAGCGATAGGGGGTATCAGCCCCAGCATTTT
few | TRBD2 | TRBJ2-1 | TRBV3-1/TRBV3-2 | 15 | CASSPLGREINEQFF | TGTGCCAGCAGCCCTCTAGGGCGGGAGATCAATGAGCAGTTCTTC
few | TRBD1 | TRBJ2-2 | TRBV10-3 | 14 | CAIRPTGDTGELFF | TGTGCCATCAGACCGACAGGGGACACCGGGGAGCTGTTTTTT
NA | NA | TRBJ2-3 | TRBV24-1 | 13 | CATSSRSTDTQYF | TGTGCCACCAGTAGTAGAAGCACAGATACGCAGTATTTT
once | NA | TRBJ1-2 | TRBV6-5 | 15 | CATTAQGLPNYGYTF | TGTGCCACCACGGCACAGGGACTTCCTAACTATGGCTACACCTTC
few | NA | TRBJ2-7 | TRBV5-4 | 18 | CASSLGPVAGSTTYEQYF | TGTGCCAGCAGCTTGGGCCCAGTGGCGGGCTCAACCACCTACGAGCAGTACTTC